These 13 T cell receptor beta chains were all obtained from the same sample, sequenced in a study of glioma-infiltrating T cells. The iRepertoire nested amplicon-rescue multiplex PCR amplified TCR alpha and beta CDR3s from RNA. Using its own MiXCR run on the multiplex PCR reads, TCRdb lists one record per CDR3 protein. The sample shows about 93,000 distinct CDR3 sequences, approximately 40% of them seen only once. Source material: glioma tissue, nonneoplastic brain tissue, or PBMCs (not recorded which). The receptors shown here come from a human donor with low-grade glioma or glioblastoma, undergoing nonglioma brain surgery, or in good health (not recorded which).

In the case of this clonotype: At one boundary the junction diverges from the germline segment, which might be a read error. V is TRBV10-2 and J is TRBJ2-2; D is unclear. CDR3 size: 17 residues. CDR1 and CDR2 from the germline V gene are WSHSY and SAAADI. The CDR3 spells CASSRAETLSNAGELFF. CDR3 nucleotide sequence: TGCGCCAGCAGTCGGGCTGAGACATTATCGAACGCCGGGGAGCTGTTTTTT.

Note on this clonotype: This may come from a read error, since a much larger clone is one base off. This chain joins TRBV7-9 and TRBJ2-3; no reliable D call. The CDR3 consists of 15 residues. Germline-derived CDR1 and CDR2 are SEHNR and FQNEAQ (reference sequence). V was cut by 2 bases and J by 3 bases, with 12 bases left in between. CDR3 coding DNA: TGTGCCAGCAGCTTACTGCAGGCTAGAACAGATACGCAGTATTTT. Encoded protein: CASSLLQARTDTQYF.

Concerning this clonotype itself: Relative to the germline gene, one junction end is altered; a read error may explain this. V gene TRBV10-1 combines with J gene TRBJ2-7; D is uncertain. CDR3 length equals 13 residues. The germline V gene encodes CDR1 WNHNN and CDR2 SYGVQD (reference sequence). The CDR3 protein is CASSESGAYEQYF. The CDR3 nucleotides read TGCGCCAGCAGTGAGTCAGGAGCCTATGAGCAGTACTTC.

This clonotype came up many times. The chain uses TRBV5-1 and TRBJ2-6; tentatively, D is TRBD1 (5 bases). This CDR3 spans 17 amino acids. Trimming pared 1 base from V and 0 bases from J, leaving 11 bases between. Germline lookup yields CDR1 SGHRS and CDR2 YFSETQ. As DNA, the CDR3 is TGCGCCAGCAGCTTGACCGGAACAGGCTCTGGGGCCAACGTCCTGACTTTC. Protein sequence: CASSLTGTGSGANVLTF.

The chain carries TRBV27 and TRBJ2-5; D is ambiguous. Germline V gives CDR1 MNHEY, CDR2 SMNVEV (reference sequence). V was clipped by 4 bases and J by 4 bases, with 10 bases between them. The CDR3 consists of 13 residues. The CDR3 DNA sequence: TGTGCCAGCAGTTCCCTTCAGGCAGAGACCCAGTACTTC. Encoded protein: CASSSLQAETQYF.

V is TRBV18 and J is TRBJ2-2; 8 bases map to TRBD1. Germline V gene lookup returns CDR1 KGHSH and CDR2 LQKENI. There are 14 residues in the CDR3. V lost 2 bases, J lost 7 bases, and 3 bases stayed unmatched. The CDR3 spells CASSPYRGNGELFF. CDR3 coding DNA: TGTGCCAGCTCACCATACAGGGGGAACGGGGAGCTGTTTTTT.

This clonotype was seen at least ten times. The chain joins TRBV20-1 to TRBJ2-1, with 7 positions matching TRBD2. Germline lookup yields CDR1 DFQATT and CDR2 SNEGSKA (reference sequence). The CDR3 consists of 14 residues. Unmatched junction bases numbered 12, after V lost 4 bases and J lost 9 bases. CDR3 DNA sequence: TGCAGTGCTACGTTTGGCGGGAGTGTCGGTGAGCAGTTCTTC. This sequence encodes CSATFGGSVGEQFF.

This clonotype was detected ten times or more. The CDR3 DNA sequence: TGTGCCAGCACCGGGACTGCTGGAAACACCATATATTTT. Translated: CASTGTAGNTIYF. The rearrangement links TRBV6-1 to TRBJ1-3; tentative D call: TRBD1 (5 bases). Germline CDR1 is MNHNS and CDR2 is SASEGT. This CDR3 is 13 amino acids long. Trimming took off 7 bases at V and 2 bases at J, with 9 bases between the two ends.

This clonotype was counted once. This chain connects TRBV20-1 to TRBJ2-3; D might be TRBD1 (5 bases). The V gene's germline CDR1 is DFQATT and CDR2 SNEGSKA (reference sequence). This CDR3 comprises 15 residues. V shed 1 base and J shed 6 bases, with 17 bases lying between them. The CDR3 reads CSARGIRWGADTQYF. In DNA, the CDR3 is TGCAGTGCTAGAGGTATCCGGTGGGGCGCGGATACGCAGTATTTT.

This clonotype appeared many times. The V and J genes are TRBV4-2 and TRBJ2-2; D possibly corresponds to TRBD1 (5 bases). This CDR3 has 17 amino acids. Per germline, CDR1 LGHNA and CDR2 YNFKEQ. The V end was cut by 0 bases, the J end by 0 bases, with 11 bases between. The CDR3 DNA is TGTGCCAGCAGCCAAGACCCAACAGGATCGAACACCGGGGAGCTGTTTTTT. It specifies CASSQDPTGSNTGELFF.

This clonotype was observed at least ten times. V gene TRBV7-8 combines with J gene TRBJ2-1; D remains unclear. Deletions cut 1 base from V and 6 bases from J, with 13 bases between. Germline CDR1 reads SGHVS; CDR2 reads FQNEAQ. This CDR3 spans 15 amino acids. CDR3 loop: CASSLGKTSFNEQFF. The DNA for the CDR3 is TGTGCCAGCAGCTTAGGCAAGACAAGCTTCAATGAGCAGTTCTTC.

The CDR3 region is CASSPRGQAQYF. The CDR3 DNA reads TGTGCCAGCAGTCCCCGTGGACAGGCCCAGTACTTC. The rearrangement joins TRBV27 to TRBJ2-5, with 7 bases identical to TRBD1. This CDR3 spans 12 amino acids. Germline V gives CDR1 MNHEY, CDR2 SMNVEV (reference sequence). The J segment lost 9 bases and the V segment lost 5 bases, leaving 6 bases of the junction unmatched.

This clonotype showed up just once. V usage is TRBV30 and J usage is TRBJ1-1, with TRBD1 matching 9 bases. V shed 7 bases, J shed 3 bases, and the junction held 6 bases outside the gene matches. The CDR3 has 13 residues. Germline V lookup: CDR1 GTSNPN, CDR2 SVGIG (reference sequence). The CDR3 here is CASSQGAHTEAFF. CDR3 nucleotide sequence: TGTGCCTCGTCACAGGGGGCTCACACTGAAGCTTTCTTT.